The T cell receptor (beta chain) under discussion was sequenced for a study of cytomegalovirus exposure and HLA in healthy donors. Germline CDR1 SGHNT, CDR2 YYREEE (reference sequence). This CDR3 region has 16 residues. Unmatched junction bases numbered 7, after V lost 4 bases and J lost 6 bases. It was with 60 Vbeta and 13 Jbeta primers that the PCR ran. Assay used: immunoSEQ multiplex PCR; TCRdb lists only in-frame clones, some missing. The sample table sets out 150,000 or so clones. General study results and limits: Using the classifier, cytomegalovirus status was reportedly diagnosed with high specificity and sensitivity. About 90% or about 30% of the time was how often most TCR beta V segments were productive, according to an earlier analysis.

To note about this clone: Its antigen is currently unknown.

The V gene is TRBV5-4, the J gene TRBJ2-2; 12 bases align to TRBD2. The sample was PBMCs. This TCR derives from a woman aged 50 to 60 in good health and CMV-seronegative. The CDR3 is CASSGSTSGRSGELFF. CDR3 DNA sequence: TGTGCCAGCAGCGGATCGACTAGCGGGAGATCCGGGGAGCTGTTTTTT.